The clone carrying this TCR beta chain was counted between two and nine times. Its antigen remains unidentified. The sample comes from a study of cytomegalovirus exposure and HLA in healthy donors. Broader study findings: Presence/absence analysis assumed near-uniform sequencing depth across donors.

PCR amplification relied on 60 Vbeta primers (plus 13 Jbeta primers). Here immunoSEQ multiplex PCR was the method, and the copy in TCRdb shows in-frame clones only, minus some. The repertoire holds 76,000 or so clones, 78% seen once, with roughly 8.9% in the top ten. V dropped 3 bases and J dropped 8; count of bases not matched to a gene: 11. CDR3 size: 16 residues. The germline V gene encodes CDR1 SGDLS and CDR2 YYNGEE. V and J are TRBV9 and TRBJ1-4; TRBD1 matches 9 bases. Sequencing input: PBMCs. This clonotype was obtained from a woman aged 40 to 50 in good health and CMV-seropositive. Here the CDR3 reads CASSAGFDRGEEKLFF. The CDR3 bases are TGTGCCAGCAGCGCGGGGTTTGACAGGGGGGAGGAAAAACTGTTTTTT. Full variable domain (missing parts from reference TRBV9 and TRBJ1-4): DSGVTQTPKHLITATGQRVTLRCSPRSGDLSVYWYQQSLDQGLQFLIQYYNGEERAKGNILERFSAQQFPDLHSELNLSSLELGDSALYFCASSAGFDRGEEKLFFGSGTQLSVL.